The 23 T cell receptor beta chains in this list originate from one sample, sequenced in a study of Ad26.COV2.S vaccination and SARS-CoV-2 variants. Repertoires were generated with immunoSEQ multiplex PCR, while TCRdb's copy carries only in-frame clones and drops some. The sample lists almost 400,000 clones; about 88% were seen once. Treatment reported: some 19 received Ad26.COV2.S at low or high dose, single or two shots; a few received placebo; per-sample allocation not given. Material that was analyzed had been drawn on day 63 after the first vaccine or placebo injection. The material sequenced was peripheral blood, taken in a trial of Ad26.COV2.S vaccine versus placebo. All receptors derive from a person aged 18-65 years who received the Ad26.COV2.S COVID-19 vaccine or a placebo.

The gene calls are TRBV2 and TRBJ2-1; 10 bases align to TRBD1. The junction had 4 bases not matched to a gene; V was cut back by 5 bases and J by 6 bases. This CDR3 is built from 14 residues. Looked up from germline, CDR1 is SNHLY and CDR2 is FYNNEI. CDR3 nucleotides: TGTGCCAGCAGTAGGGACAGGGGTACCAATGAGCAGTTCTTC. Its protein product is CASSRDRGTNEQFF.

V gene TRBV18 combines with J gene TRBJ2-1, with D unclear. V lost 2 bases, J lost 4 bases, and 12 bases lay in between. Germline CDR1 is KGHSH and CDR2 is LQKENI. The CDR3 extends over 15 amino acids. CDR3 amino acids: CASSPISTPYNEQFF. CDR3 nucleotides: TGTGCCAGCTCACCAATCAGTACCCCATACAATGAGCAGTTCTTC.

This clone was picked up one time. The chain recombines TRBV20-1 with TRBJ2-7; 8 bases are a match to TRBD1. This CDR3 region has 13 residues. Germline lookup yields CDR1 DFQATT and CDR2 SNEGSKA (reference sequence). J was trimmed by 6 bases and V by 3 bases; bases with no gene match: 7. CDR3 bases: TGCAGTGCTAGTCAGGGGGCGACCCGCGAGCAGTACTTC. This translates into CSASQGATREQYF.

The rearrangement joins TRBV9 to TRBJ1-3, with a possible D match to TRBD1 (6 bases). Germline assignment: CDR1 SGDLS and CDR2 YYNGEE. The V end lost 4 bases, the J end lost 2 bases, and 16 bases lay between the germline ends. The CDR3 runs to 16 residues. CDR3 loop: CASSPPGRGPGNTIYF. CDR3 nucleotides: TGTGCCAGCAGCCCCCCGGGCAGGGGCCCTGGAAACACCATATATTTT.

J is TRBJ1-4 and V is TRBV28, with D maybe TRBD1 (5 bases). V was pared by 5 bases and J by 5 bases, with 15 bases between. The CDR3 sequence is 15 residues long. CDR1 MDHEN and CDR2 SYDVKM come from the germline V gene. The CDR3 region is CASSPGTHQNEKLFF. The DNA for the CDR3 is TGTGCCAGCAGTCCTGGGACTCACCAAAATGAAAAACTGTTTTTT.

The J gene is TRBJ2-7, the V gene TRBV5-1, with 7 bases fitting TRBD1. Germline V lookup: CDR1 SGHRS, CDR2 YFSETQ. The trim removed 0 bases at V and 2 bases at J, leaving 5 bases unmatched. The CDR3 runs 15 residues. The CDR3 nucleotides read TGCGCCAGCAGCTTGGGAACAGGGGTAACCTACGAGCAGTACTTC. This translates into CASSLGTGVTYEQYF.

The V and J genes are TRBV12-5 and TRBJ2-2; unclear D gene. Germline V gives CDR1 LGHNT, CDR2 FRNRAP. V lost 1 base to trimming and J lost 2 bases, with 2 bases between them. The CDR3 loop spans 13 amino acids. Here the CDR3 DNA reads TGTGCTAGTGGTTTGGATAACACCGGGGAGCTGTTTTTT. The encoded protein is CASGLDNTGELFF.

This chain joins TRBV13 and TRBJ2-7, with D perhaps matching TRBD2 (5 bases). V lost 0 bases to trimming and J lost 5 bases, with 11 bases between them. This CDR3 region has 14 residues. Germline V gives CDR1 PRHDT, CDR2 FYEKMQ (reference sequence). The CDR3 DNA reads TGTGCCAGCAGCTTAGGAGGGAGTAGCGACGAGCAGTACTTC. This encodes CASSLGGSSDEQYF. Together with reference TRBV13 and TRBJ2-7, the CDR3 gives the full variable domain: AAGVIQSPRHLIKEKRETATLKCYPIPRHDTVYWYQQGPGQDPQFLISFYEKMQSDKGSIPDRFSAQQFSDYHSELNMSSLELGDSALYFCASSLGGSSDEQYFGPGTRLTVT.

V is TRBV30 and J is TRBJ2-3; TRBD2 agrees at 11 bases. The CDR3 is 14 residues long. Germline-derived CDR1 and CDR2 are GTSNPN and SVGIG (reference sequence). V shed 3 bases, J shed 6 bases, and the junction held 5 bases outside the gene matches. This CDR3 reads CAWRRGLAVDTQYF. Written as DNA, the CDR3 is TGTGCCTGGAGACGGGGACTAGCGGTCGATACGCAGTATTTT.

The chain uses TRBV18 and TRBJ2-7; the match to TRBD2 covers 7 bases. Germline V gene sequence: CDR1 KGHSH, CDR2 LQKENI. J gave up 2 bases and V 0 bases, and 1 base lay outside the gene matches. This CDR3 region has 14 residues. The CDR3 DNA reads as TGTGCCAGCTCACCACCGGGACTACCCTACGAGCAGTACTTC. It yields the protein CASSPPGLPYEQYF.

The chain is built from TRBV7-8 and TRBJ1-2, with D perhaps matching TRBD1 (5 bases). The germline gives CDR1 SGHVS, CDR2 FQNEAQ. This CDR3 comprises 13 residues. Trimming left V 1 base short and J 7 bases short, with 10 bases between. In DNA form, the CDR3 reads TGTGCCAGCAGCTTAGGGGGACCCAGTGGCTACACCTTC. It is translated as CASSLGGPSGYTF.

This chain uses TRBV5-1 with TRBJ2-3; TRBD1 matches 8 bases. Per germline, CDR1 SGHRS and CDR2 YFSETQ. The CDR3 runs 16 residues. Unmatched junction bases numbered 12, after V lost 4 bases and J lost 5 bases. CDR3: CASSLEWTGSLDTQYF. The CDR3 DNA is TGCGCCAGCAGCCTAGAGTGGACAGGGAGTCTAGATACGCAGTATTTT.

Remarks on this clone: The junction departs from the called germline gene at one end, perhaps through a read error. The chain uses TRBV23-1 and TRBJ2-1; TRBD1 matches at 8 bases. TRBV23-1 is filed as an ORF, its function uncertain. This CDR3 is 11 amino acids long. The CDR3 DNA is TGCGCCAGCAGCAGGACAGGGACGGCGCTCTTC. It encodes CASSRTGTALF.

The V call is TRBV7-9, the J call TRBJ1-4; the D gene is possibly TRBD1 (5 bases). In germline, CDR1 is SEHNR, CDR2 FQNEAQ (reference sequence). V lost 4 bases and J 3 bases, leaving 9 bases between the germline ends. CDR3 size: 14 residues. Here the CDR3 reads CASSYPGPNEKLFF. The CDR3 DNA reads TGTGCCAGCAGCTACCCGGGACCTAATGAAAAACTGTTTTTT.

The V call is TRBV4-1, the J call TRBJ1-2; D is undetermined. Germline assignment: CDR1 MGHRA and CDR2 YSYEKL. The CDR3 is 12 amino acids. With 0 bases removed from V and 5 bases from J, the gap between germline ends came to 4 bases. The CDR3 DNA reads TGCGCCAGCAGCCAAGAGTGGTATGGCTACACCTTC. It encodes CASSQEWYGYTF.

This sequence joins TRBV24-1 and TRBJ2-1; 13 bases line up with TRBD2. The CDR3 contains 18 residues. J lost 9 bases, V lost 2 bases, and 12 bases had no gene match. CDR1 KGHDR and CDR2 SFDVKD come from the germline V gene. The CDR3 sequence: CATSDSQPGLAGSSEQFF. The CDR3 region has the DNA TGTGCCACCAGTGATTCCCAACCGGGACTAGCGGGATCTAGTGAGCAGTTCTTC.

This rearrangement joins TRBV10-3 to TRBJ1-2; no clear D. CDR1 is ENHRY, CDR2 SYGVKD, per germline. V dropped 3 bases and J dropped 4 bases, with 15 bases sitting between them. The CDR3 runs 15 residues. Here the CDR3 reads CAISEPNTLLYGYTF. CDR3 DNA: TGTGCCATCAGTGAACCGAACACGCTGCTCTATGGCTACACCTTC.

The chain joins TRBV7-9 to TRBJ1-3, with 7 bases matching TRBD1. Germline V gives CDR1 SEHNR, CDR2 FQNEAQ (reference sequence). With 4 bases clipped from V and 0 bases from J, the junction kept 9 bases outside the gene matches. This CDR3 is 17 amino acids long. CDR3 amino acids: CASSSILGTVSGNTIYF. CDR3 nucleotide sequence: TGTGCCAGCAGCTCAATCTTGGGGACAGTCTCTGGAAACACCATATATTTT.

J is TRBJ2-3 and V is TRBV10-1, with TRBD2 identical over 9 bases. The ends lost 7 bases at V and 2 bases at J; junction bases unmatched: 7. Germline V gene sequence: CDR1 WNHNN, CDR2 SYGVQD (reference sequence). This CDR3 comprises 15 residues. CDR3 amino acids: CASMVSGRITDTQYF. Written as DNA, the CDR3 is TGCGCCAGCATGGTGAGCGGGAGGATCACAGATACGCAGTATTTT.

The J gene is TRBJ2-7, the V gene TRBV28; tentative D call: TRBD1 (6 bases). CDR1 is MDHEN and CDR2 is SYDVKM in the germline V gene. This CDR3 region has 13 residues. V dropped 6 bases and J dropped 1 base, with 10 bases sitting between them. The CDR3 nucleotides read TGTGCCAGCAGCCCTACAGGGTCCTACGAGCAGTACTTC. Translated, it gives CASSPTGSYEQYF.

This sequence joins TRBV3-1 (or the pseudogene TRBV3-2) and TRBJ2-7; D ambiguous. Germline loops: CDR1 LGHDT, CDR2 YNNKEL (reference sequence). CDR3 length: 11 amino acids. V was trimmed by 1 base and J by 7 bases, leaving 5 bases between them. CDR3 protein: CASSQVQEQYF. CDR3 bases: TGTGCCAGCAGCCAAGTTCAAGAGCAGTACTTC.

For the CDR3, the DNA is TGCAGGGCGACAGGGGGCGTTGTGGCTTTCTTT. Translating it yields CRATGGVVAFF. This sequence joins TRBV20-1 and TRBJ1-1; 10 bases map to TRBD1. The CDR3 contains 11 residues. The germline V gene has CDR1 DFQATT and CDR2 SNEGSKA (reference sequence).

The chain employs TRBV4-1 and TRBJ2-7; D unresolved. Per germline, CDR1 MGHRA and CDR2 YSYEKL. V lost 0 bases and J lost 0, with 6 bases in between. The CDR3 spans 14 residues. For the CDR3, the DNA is TGCGCCAGCAGCCAAGAGGTACTCTCCTACGAGCAGTACTTC. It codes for CASSQEVLSYEQYF.